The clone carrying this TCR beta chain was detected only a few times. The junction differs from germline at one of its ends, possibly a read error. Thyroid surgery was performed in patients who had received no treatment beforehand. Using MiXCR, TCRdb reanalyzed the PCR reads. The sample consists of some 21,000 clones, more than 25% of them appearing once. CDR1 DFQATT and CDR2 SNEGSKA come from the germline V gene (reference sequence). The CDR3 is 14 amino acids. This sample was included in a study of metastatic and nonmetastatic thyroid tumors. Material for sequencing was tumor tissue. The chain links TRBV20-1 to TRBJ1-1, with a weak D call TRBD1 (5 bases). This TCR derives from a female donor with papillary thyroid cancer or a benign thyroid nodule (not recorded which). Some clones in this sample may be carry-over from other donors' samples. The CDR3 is CSARREGVGTEALF. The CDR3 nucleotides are TGCAGTGCTAGGCGGGAAGGGGTTGGTACTGAAGCTTTATTT.